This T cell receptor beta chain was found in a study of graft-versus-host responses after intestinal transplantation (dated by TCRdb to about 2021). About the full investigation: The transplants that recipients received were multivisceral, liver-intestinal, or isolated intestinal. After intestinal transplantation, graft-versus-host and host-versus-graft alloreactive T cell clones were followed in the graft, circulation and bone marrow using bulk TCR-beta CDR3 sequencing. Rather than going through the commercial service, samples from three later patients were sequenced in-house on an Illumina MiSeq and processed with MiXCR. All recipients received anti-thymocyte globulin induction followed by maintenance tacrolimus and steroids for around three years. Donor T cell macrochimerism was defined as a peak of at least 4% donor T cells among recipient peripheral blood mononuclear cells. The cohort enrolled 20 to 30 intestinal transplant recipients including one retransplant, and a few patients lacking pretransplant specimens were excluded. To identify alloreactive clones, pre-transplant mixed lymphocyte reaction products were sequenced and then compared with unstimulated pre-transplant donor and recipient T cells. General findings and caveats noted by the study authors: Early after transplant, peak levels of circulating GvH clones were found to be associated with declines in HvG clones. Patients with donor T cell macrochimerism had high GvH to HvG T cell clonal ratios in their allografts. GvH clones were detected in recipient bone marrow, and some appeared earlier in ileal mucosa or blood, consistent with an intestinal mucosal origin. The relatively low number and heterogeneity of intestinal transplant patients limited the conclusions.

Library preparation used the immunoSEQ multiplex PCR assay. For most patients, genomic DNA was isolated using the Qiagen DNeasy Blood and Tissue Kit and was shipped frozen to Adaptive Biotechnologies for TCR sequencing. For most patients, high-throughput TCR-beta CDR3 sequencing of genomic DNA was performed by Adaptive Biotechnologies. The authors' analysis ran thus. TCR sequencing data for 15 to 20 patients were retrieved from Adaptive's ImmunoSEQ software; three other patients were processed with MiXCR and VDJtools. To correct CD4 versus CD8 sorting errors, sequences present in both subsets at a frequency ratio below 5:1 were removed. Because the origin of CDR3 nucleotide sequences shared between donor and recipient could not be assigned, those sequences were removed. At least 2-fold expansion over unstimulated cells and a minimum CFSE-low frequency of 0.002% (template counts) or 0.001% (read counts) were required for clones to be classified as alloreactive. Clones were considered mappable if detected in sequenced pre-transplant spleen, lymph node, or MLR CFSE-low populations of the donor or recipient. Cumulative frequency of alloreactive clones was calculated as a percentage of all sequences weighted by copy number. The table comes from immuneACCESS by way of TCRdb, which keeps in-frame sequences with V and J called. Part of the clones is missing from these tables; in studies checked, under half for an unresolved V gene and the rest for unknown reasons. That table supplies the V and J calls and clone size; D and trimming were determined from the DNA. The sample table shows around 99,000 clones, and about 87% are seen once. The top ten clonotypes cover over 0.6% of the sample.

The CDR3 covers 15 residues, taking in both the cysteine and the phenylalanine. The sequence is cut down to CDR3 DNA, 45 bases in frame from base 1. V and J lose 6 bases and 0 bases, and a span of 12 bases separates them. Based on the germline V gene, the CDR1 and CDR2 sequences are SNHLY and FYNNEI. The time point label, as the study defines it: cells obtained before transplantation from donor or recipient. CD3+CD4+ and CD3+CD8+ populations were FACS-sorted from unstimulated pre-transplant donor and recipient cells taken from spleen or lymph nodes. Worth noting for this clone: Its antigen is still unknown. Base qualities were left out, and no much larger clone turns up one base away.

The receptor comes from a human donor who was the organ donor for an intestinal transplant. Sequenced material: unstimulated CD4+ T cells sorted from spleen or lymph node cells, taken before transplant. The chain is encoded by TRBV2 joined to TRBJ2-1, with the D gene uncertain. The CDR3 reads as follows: CASSVDSSSYNEQFF. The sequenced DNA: TGTGCCAGCAGCGTTGACTCAAGCTCCTACAATGAGCAGTTCTTC.